The next 6 T cell receptor beta chains were all read from a single sample in a study of blood T cell repertoires in COVID-19. Repertoires were generated with immunoSEQ multiplex PCR, while TCRdb's copy carries only in-frame clones and drops some. The table includes approximately 93,000 clones, roughly 71% detected once. Sequenced input: peripheral blood. These receptors were obtained from a woman of 80 years or more with acute or convalescent COVID-19.

The sample holds a few counts of this clone. This rearrangement joins TRBV5-4 to TRBJ2-2; 8 bases match TRBD2. Germline loops: CDR1 SGHNT, CDR2 YYREEE (reference sequence). The CDR3 extends over 17 amino acids. V shed 0 bases, J shed 2 bases, and the junction held 6 bases outside the gene matches. The CDR3 nucleotides read TGTGCCAGCAGCTTGGTTGGCGGGGGGTTAAACACCGGGGAGCTGTTTTTT. It encodes CASSLVGGGLNTGELFF.

V is TRBV7-2 and J is TRBJ2-7, with 10 bases fitting TRBD2. The germline CDR1 and CDR2 sequences are SGHTA and FQGNSA. V lost 3 bases to trimming and J lost 2 bases; unmatched junction nucleotides: 4. This CDR3 region has 15 residues. The CDR3 is CASSFVLAGAYEQYF. The DNA of the CDR3 is TGTGCCAGCAGCTTTGTGCTAGCGGGAGCCTACGAGCAGTACTTC.

V and J are TRBV30 and TRBJ1-1, with D possibly being TRBD1 (5 bases). V was trimmed by 3 bases and J by 0 bases, leaving 11 bases between them. The CDR3 runs to 14 residues. CDR1 is GTSNPN and CDR2 is SVGIG in the germline V gene (reference sequence). This chain's CDR3 is CAWSKGFMNTEAFF. The CDR3 DNA sequence: TGTGCCTGGAGCAAGGGGTTCATGAACACTGAAGCTTTCTTT.

The chain joins TRBV21-1 to TRBJ1-3. TRBV21-1 is termed a pseudogene. The CDR3 runs to 17 residues. The CDR3 DNA follows: TGTGCCAGCAGCAAAGCTCAGTGGGGAGGTCGGGGAAACACCATATATTTT. This translates into CASSKAQWGGRGNTIYF.

The CDR3 loop is CASSLAERGFAFF. As DNA, the CDR3 is TGTGCCAGCAGTTTAGCGGAAAGGGGGTTTGCTTTCTTT. The V gene is TRBV12-3 or TRBV12-4, the J gene TRBJ1-1; tentatively, D is TRBD1 (6 bases). The CDR3 has 13 amino acids. V was clipped by 0 bases and J by 11 bases, with 13 bases between them.

This chain uses TRBV18 with TRBJ1-3, with unresolved D. The CDR3 covers 14 residues. Looked up from germline, CDR1 is KGHSH and CDR2 is LQKENI. Trimming removed 9 bases from V and 2 bases from J, with 14 bases in between. CDR3 residues: CASNTNRAGNTIYF. The CDR3 DNA follows: TGTGCCAGTAACACTAACCGGGCTGGAAACACCATATATTTT.